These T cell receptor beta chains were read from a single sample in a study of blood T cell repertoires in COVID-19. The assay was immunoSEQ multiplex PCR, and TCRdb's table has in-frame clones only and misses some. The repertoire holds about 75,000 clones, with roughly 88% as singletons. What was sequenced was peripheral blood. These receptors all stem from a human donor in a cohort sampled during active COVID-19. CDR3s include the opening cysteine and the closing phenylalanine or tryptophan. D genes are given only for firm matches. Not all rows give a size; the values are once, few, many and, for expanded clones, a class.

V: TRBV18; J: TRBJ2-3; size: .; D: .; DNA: TGTGCCAGCTCACGGGAGTCCGGCACAGATACGCAGTATTTT; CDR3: CASSRESGTDTQYF
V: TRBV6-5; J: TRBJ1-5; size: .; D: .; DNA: TGTGCCAGCAGGGCGGGCGGGGGTGTCAACCAGCCCCAGCATTTT; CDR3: CASRAGGGVNQPQHF
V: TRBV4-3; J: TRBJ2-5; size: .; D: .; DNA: TGCGCCAGCAGCCAAGATCACAGGGTGGAGACCCAGTACTTC; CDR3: CASSQDHRVETQYF
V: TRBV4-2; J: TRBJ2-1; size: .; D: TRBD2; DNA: TGTGCCAGCAGCCAAGCACTAGCGGGGGTGGACAATGAGCAGTTCTTC; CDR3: CASSQALAGVDNEQFF
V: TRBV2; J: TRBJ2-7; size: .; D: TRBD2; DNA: TGTGCCAGCAGAGGGACTAGTAACCCCTACGAGCAGTACTTC; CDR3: CASRGTSNPYEQYF
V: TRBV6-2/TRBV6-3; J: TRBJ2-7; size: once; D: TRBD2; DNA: TGTGCCAGCAGTTCCCAGAGCGGGGGGCACTTCTACGAGCAGTACTTC; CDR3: CASSSQSGGHFYEQYF
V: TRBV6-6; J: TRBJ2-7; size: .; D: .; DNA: TGTGCCAGCAGTTATGGCCCACACGAGCAGTACTTC; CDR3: CASSYGPHEQYF
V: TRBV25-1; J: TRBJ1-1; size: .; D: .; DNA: TGTGCCACCGCAGTGAACACTGAAGCTTTCTTT; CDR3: CATAVNTEAFF
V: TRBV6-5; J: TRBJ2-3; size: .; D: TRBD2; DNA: TGTGCCAGCAGTAAGCGGGAGTCCCAAGATACGCAGTATTTT; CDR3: CASSKRESQDTQYF
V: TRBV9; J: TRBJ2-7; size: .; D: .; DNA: TGTGCCAGCAGCATTGATTCGACTATTAGTGGCTACGAGCAGTACTTC; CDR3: CASSIDSTISGYEQYF
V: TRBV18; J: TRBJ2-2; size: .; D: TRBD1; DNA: TGTGCCAGCTCAGACAGGGAAACCGGGGAGCTGTTTTTT; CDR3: CASSDRETGELFF
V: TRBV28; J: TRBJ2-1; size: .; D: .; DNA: TGTGCCAGCAGGTTGGGGAACCAAGGAGGCAATGAGCAGTTCTTC; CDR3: CASRLGNQGGNEQFF
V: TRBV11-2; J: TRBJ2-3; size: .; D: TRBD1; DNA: TGTGCCAGCAGCCGGGACAGGGGGCGACTAGATACGCAGTATTTT; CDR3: CASSRDRGRLDTQYF
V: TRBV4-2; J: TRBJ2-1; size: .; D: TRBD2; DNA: TGTGCCAGCAGCCAAGAAGTTAGCGGGAGGCGGAGACTGGACAATGAGCAGTTCTTC; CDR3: CASSQEVSGRRRLDNEQFF
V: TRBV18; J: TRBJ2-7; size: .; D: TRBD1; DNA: TGTGCCAGCTCCCCCGGGACAGCGTTGGCCTACGAGCAGTACTTC; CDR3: CASSPGTALAYEQYF
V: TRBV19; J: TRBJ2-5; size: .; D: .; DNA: TGTGCCAGTAGTATCGAGGGGGTGAGAGAGACCCAGTACTTC; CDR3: CASSIEGVRETQYF
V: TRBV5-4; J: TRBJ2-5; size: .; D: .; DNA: TGTGCCAGCAGCTTGGTCGGGACTTCGGAGACCCAGTACTTC; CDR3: CASSLVGTSETQYF
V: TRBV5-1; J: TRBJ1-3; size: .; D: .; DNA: TGCGCCAGCACTTTGGGGCAGGCTGGAAACACCATATATTTT; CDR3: CASTLGQAGNTIYF
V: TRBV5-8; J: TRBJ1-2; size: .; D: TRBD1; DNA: TGTGCCAGCAGCTCGAGACAGGGGGGTTACTATGGCTACACCTTC; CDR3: CASSSRQGGYYGYTF
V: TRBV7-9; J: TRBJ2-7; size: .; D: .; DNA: TGTGCCAGCAGCTTAGAATTGACAGTGAGCGAGCAGTACTTC; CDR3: CASSLELTVSEQYF
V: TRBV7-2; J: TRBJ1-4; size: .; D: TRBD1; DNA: TGTGCCAGCAGTTGGCCGGGACAGGGGGGCGAAAAACTGTTTTTT; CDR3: CASSWPGQGGEKLFF
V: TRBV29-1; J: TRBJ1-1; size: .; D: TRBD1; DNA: TGCAGCGTTGAAGATGGGACAGGGGATTACGCGGCTTTCTTT; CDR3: CSVEDGTGDYAAFF
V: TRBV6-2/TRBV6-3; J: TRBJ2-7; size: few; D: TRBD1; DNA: TGTGCCAGCAGCCCAGGGTTCTCCAGGGGGGAGCAGTACTTC; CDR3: CASSPGFSRGEQYF
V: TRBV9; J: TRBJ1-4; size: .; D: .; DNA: TGTGCCAGCAGCGTAGGGCAGGATAATGAAAAACTGTTTTTT; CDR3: CASSVGQDNEKLFF
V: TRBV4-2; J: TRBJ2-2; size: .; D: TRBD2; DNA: TGTGCCAGCAGCCAAGAGAGCGGGAGGGGAACCGGGGAGCTGTTTTTT; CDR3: CASSQESGRGTGELFF
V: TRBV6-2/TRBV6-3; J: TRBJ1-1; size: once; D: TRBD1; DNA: TGTGCCAGCAGTTACGGTTTGGGACAGGGGGCGAACACTGAAGCTTTCTTT; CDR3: CASSYGLGQGANTEAFF
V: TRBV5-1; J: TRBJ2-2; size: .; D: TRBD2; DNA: TGCGCCAGCAGCACAGAGCGGGGGGCCACCGGGGAGCTGTTTTTT; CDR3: CASSTERGATGELFF
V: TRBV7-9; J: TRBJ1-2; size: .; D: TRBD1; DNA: TGTGCCAGCACACGGGCGACAGGGACCTTGCATTATGGCTACACCTTC; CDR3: CASTRATGTLHYGYTF
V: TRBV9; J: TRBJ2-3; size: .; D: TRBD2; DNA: TGTGCCAGCAGTACTCCGGGAGGGGACGCAGATACGCAGTATTTT; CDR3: CASSTPGGDADTQYF